This T cell receptor beta chain was identified during a study of cytomegalovirus exposure and HLA in healthy donors. The PCR was carried out with 60 Vbeta primers and 13 Jbeta primers. Original processing notes: An analysis performed later counted roughly 80 million unique TCR beta chains (roughly 10 million of them shared). Here immunoSEQ multiplex PCR was the method, and the copy in TCRdb shows in-frame clones only, minus some. That table supplies the V and J calls and clone size; D and trimming were determined from the DNA. This table holds approximately 90,000 clones, about 80% found once. This clone was found a few times. The antigen is not known. V was pared by 6 bases and J by 0 bases, with 5 bases of the junction left unmatched. CDR3 length: 16 residues. In germline, CDR1 is LNHDA, CDR2 SQIVND (reference sequence). Study results and caveats: It was likely that a cluster of highly shared sequence variants was a sequencing artifact.

The chain recombines TRBV19 with TRBJ2-6; 7 bases match TRBD1. This TCR was recovered from a male donor in good health and CMV-seronegative. Material for sequencing was PBMCs. The CDR3 loop is CASSPTGSSGANVLTF. In DNA form, the CDR3 reads TGTGCCAGTAGCCCGACAGGGAGCTCTGGGGCCAACGTCCTGACTTTC.